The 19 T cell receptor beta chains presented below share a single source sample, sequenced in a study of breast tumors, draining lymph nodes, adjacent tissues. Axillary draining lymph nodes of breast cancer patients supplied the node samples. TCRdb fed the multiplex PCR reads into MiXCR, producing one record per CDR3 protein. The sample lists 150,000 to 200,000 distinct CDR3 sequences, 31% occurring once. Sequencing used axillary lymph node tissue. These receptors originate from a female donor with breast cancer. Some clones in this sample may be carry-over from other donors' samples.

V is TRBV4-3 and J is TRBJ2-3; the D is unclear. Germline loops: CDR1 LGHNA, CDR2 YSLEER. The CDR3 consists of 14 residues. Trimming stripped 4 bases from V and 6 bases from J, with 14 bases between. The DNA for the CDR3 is TGCGCCAGCAGCCGAGATCCTAGGTCGGATACGCAGTATTTT. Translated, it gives CASSRDPRSDTQYF.

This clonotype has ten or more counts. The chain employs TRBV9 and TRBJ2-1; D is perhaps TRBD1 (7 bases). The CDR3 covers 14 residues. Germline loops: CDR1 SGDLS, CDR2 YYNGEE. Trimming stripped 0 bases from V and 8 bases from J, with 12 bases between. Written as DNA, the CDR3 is TGTGCCAGCAGCGTAGGGACAGGAGGGGATGAGCAGTTCTTC. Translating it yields CASSVGTGGDEQFF.

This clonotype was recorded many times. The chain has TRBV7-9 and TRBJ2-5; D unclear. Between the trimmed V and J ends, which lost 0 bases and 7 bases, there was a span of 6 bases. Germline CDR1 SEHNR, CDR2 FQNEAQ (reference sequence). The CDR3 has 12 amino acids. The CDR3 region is CASSLAIGTQYF. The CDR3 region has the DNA TGTGCCAGCAGCTTAGCGATTGGGACCCAGTACTTC. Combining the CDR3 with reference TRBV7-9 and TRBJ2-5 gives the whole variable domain DTGVSQNPRHKITKRGQNVTFRCDPISEHNRLYWYRQTLGQGPEFLTYFQNEAQLEKSRLLSDRFSAERPKGSFSTLEIQRTEQGDSAMYLCASSLAIGTQYFGPGTRLLVL.

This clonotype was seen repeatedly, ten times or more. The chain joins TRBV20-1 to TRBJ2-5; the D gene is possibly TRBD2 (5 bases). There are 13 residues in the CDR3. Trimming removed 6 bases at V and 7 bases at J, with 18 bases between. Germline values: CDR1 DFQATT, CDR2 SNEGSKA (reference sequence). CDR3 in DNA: TGCAGTGCAATCCGACGGGGTTTGGGGACCCAGTACTTC. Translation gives CSAIRRGLGTQYF.

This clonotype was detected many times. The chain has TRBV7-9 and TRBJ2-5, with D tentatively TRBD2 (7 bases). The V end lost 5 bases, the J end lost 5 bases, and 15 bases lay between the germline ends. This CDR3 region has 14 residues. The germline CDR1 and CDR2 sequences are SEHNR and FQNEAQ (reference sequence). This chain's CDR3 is CASSPQGREETQYF. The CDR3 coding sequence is TGTGCCAGCAGCCCCCAGGGGCGGGAGGAGACCCAGTACTTC.

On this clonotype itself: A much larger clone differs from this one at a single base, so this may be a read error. The CDR3 protein is CASRPKDRGADYGHTF. The DNA for the CDR3 is TGTGCCAGCAGGCCTAAGGACAGGGGCGCTGACTATGGCCACACCTTC. The gene calls are TRBV7-9 and TRBJ1-2; 9 bases line up with TRBD1. The CDR3 sequence is 16 residues long. Germline V CDR1 and CDR2: SEHNR, FQNEAQ (reference sequence).

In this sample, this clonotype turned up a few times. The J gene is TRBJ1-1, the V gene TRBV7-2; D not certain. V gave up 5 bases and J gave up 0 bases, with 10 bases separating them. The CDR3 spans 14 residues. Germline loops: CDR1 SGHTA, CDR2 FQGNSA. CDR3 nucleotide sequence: TGTGCCAGCAGCCCCGTTGTAGTGAACACTGAAGCTTTCTTT. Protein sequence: CASSPVVVNTEAFF.

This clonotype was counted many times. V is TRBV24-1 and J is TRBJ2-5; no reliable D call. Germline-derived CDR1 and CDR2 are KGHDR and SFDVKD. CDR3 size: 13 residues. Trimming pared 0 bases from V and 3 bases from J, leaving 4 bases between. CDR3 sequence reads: CATSDLQEETQYF. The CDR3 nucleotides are TGTGCCACCAGTGATTTGCAGGAAGAGACCCAGTACTTC.

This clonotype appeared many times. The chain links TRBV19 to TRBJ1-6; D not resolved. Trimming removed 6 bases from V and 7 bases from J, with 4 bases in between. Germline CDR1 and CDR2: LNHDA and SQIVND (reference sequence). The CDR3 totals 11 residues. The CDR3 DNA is TGTGCCAGTAGCCAAAATTCACCCCTCCACTTT. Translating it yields CASSQNSPLHF.

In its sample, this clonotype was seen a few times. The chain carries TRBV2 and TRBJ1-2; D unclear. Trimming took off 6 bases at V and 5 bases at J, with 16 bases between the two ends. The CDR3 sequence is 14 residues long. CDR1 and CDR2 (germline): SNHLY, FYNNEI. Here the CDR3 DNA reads TGTGCCAGCAGACCTGGACGCACGCCATATGGCTACACCTTC. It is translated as CASRPGRTPYGYTF.

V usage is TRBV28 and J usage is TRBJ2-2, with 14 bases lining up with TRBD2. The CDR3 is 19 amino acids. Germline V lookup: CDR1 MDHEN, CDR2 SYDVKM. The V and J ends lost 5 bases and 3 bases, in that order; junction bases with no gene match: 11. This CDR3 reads CASSPARTSGRTDTGELFF. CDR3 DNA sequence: TGTGCCAGCAGTCCCGCCCGGACTAGCGGGAGGACAGACACCGGGGAGCTGTTTTTT. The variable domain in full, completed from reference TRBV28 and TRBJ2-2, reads DVKVTQSSRYLVKRTGEKVFLECVQDMDHENMFWYRQDPGLGLRLIYFSYDVKMKEKGDIPEGYSVSREKKERFSLILESASTNQTSMYLCASSPARTSGRTDTGELFFGEGSRLTVL.

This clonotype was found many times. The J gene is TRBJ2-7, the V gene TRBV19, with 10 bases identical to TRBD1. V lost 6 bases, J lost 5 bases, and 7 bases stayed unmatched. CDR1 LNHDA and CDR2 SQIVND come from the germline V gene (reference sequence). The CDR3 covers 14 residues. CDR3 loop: CASRPSGTGDEQYF. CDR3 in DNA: TGTGCCAGTAGACCCTCCGGGACAGGGGACGAGCAGTACTTC.

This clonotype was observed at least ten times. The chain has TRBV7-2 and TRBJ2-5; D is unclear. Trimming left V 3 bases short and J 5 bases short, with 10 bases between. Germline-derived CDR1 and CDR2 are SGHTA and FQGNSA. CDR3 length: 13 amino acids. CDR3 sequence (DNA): TGTGCCAGCAGCTTGGATTCTAGGGAGACCCAGTACTTC. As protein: CASSLDSRETQYF.

The CDR3 bases are TGTGCCACCAGCAGAGATCCTCGGATAGGGACAGGGCGGGGCAATGAGCAGTTCTTC. Residues: CATSRDPRIGTGRGNEQFF. The rearrangement uses TRBV15 and TRBJ2-1; TRBD1 matches 9 bases. Losses at the gene ends were 0 bases for V and 6 bases for J; bases not matched to a gene: 15. CDR1 LNHNV and CDR2 YYDKDF come from the germline V gene (reference sequence). The CDR3 sequence is 19 residues long.

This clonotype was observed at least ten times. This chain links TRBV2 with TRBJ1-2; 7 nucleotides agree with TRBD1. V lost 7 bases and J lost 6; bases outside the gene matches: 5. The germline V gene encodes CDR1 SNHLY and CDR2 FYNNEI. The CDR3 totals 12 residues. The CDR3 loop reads CASTRQGDGYTF. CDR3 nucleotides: TGTGCCAGCACTCGACAGGGTGATGGCTACACCTTC. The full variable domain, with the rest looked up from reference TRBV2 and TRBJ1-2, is EPEVTQTPSHQVTQMGQEVILRCVPISNHLYFYWYRQILGQKVEFLVSFYNNEISEKSEIFDDQFSVERPDGSNFTLKIRSTKLEDSAMYFCASTRQGDGYTFGSGTRLTVV.

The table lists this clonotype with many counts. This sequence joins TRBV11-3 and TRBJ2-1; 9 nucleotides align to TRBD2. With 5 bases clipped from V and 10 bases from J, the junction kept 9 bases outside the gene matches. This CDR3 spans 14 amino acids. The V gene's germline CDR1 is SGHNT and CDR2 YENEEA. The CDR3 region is CASSAPGLAGEQFF. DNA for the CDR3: TGTGCCAGCAGCGCCCCCGGGCTAGCGGGAGAGCAGTTCTTC.

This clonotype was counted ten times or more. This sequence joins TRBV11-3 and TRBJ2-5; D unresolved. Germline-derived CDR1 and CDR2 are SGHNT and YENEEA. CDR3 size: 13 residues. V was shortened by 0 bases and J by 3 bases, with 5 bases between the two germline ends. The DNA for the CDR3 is TGTGCCAGCAGCTTAGAGGCCGAAGAGACCCAGTACTTC. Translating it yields CASSLEAEETQYF.

CDR3 DNA sequence: TGCAGTGCTCTCCTAACAGGGGTAGGTGCCTATGGCTACACCTTC. Its protein is CSALLTGVGAYGYTF. The chain carries TRBV20-1 and TRBJ1-2; 7 bases fit TRBD1. Unmatched junction bases numbered 13, after V lost 5 bases and J lost 4 bases. This CDR3 spans 15 amino acids. Germline V gives CDR1 DFQATT, CDR2 SNEGSKA (reference sequence).

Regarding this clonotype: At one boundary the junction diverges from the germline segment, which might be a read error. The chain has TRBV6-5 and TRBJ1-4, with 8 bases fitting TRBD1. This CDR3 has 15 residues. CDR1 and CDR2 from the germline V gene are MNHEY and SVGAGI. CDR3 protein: CASSHSTGGTEKLFF. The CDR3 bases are TGTGCCAGCAGTCACTCAACAGGGGGAACTGAAAAGCTGTTTTTT.